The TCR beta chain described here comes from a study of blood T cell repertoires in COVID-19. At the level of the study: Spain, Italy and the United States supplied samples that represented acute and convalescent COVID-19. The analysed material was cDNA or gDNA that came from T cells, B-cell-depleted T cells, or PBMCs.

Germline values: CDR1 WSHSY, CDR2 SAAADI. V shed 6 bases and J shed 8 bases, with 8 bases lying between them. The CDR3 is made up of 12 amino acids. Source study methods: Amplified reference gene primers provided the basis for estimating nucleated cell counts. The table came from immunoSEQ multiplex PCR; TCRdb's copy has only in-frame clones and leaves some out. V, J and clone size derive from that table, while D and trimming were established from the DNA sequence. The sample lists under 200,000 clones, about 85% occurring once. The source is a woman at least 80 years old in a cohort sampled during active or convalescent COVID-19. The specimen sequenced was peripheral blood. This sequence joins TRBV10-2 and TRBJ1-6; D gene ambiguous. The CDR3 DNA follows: TGCGCCAGCAGAAACGGAGATTCACCCCTCCACTTT. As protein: CASRNGDSPLHF.